This T cell receptor beta chain appears in the sequencing data of a study of T cell repertoires in ileal Crohn's disease. About the research overall: About half of patients got postoperative therapy: approximately twelve thiopurines, over 15 anti-TNF.

CDR1 MNHEY and CDR2 SVGAGI come from the germline V gene. The CDR3 consists of 13 residues. After removal of 4 bases from V and 7 bases from J, the junction contained 5 bases not matched to a gene. Repertoires were generated with immunoSEQ multiplex PCR, while TCRdb's copy carries only in-frame clones and drops some. The sample shows 15,000 or so clones, 75% to 90% of them seen only once. The sequencing input was ileal tissue. This TCR came from an adult with Crohn's disease. The chain couples TRBV6-5 to TRBJ2-3; 7 nucleotides line up with TRBD1. The CDR3 coding sequence is TGTGCCAGCAGTTCACCCAGGGGGAATACGCAGTATTTT. This codes for CASSSPRGNTQYF.